These 5 T cell receptor beta chains were all obtained from the same sample, sequenced in a study of blood T cell repertoires in COVID-19. Libraries were prepared by immunoSEQ multiplex PCR; TCRdb keeps only in-frame clonotypes and omits some of them. The table has approximately 70,000 clones, 75% to 95% seen once; the top ten hold 7.3%. Input material: peripheral blood. The receptors here all came from a middle-aged man with COVID-19, enrolled during active disease.

The chain joins TRBV27 to TRBJ1-1, with 9 nucleotides matching TRBD1. The CDR3 contains 14 residues. Germline V gene lookup returns CDR1 MNHEY and CDR2 SMNVEV (reference sequence). V shed 6 bases and J 7 bases; nucleotides not matched to a gene: 9. The CDR3 spells CASRTNRGRGEAFF. The CDR3 DNA reads as TGTGCCAGCAGGACAAACAGGGGGCGGGGTGAAGCTTTCTTT.

The chain uses TRBV6-5 and TRBJ2-1; 10 bases match TRBD1. This CDR3 contains 12 residues. V was pared by 6 bases and J by 10 bases, with 3 bases of the junction left unmatched. Germline V CDR1 and CDR2: MNHEY, SVGAGI. CDR3 protein: CASRTTGGEQFF. The CDR3 nucleotides read TGTGCCAGCAGAACGACAGGGGGCGAGCAGTTCTTC.

This clone is a singleton in its sample. The rearrangement uses TRBV5-5 and TRBJ1-2; D is unresolved. CDR3 length equals 17 residues. Trimming cost V 1 base and J 0 bases, with 16 bases left between them. Germline lookup yields CDR1 SGHKS and CDR2 YYEKEE (reference sequence). The DNA of the CDR3 is TGTGCCAGCAGCTTGTTTAGCACGGCCCCAGCTAACTATGGCTACACCTTC. It codes for CASSLFSTAPANYGYTF.

The J gene is TRBJ2-1, the V gene TRBV7-8, with 9 bases that match TRBD2. The ends lost 3 bases at V and 9 bases at J; junction bases unmatched: 12. CDR3 size: 16 residues. The germline V gene has CDR1 SGHVS and CDR2 FQNEAQ. Here the CDR3 reads CASSLGLARLSGEQFF. The CDR3 nucleotides are TGTGCCAGCAGCTTGGGACTAGCACGTCTTAGTGGTGAGCAGTTCTTC. The full variable domain, completed using reference TRBV7-8 and TRBJ2-1, is GAGVSQSPRYKVAKRGQDVALRCDPISGHVSLFWYQQALGQGPEFLTYFQNEAQLDKSGLPSDRFFAERPEGSVSTLKIQRTQQEDSAVYLCASSLGLARLSGEQFFGPGTRLTVL.

The rearrangement uses TRBV9 and TRBJ1-4; perhaps TRBD1 as D (5 bases). The V end was cut by 4 bases, the J end by 7 bases, with 17 bases between. Germline CDR1 is SGDLS and CDR2 is YYNGEE. The CDR3 spans 15 residues. Written as DNA, the CDR3 is TGTGCCAGCAGCCCCGGTATCGGGGGGGGTGAAAAACTGTTTTTT. It encodes CASSPGIGGGEKLFF. The full variable domain, in which reference TRBV9 and TRBJ1-4 provide the parts outside the CDR3, is DSGVTQTPKHLITATGQRVTLRCSPRSGDLSVYWYQQSLDQGLQFLIQYYNGEERAKGNILERFSAQQFPDLHSELNLSSLELGDSALYFCASSPGIGGGEKLFFGSGTQLSVL.